This T cell receptor beta chain is drawn from a study of glioma-infiltrating T cells after dendritic cell vaccination. Sequencing used immunoSEQ multiplex PCR; TCRdb keeps in-frame clones, though not all of them. The sample consists of nearly 85,000 clones, about 90% of them appearing once. The germline V gene encodes CDR1 MNHEY and CDR2 SVGAGI. The CDR3 spans 16 residues. J gave up 4 bases and V 2 bases, and 7 bases lay outside the gene matches. The TCR comes from a human donor with glioblastoma. The input for sequencing was blood, taken before dendritic cell vaccination. V and J are TRBV6-5 and TRBJ2-7; 11 bases agree with TRBD2. In nucleotides, the CDR3 is TGTGCCAGCAGTTACAGGCGGGCTAGCGGGAGGTACGAGCAGTACTTC. Protein sequence: CASSYRRASGRYEQYF.